This is a list of T cell receptor beta chains from one sample in a study of blood T cell repertoires in COVID-19. Clones were sequenced by immunoSEQ multiplex PCR, and TCRdb holds only the in-frame ones, with some missing. Of over 90,000 clones listed, 85% to 90% are singletons. Specimen: peripheral blood. The receptors originated from a human donor in a cohort sampled during active COVID-19. Both conserved end residues are part of each CDR3. Fields, in order: J gene, clone size, D gene, V gene, CDR3 protein, CDR3 DNA. D genes are given only for firm matches. The size field is filled for only some rows; it gives once, few, many or a size class.

J: TRBJ2-7
size: once
D: TRBD1
V: TRBV30
CDR3: CAWSVGGPYEQYF
DNA: TGTGCCTGGAGTGTAGGGGGCCCCTACGAGCAGTACTTC

J: TRBJ2-1
size: NA
D: TRBD1
V: TRBV7-2
CDR3: CASSLRGLGRGHNEQFF
DNA: TGTGCCAGCAGCCTAAGGGGGCTAGGCAGGGGACACAATGAGCAGTTCTTC

J: TRBJ2-5
size: few
D: NA
V: TRBV29-1
CDR3: CSVEHGRGQETQYF
DNA: TGCAGCGTGGAGCATGGGAGGGGGCAAGAGACCCAGTACTTC

J: TRBJ1-6
size: NA
D: NA
V: TRBV5-4
CDR3: CASSSYRQDNSPLHF
DNA: TGTGCCAGCAGCTCCTATCGACAGGATAATTCACCCCTCCACTTT

J: TRBJ1-5
size: NA
D: TRBD1
V: TRBV10-1
CDR3: CASSEGTGTPQHF
DNA: TGCGCCAGCAGTGAAGGGACAGGGACCCCCCAGCATTTT

J: TRBJ1-1
size: once
D: TRBD1
V: TRBV23-1
CDR3: CASIRRDRGGMNTEAFF
DNA: TGCGCCAGCATCCGAAGGGACAGGGGAGGAATGAACACTGAAGCTTTCTTT

J: TRBJ2-1
size: NA
D: TRBD1
V: TRBV6-2/TRBV6-3
CDR3: CASSSQGAGDNEQFF
DNA: TGTGCCAGCAGTTCACAGGGGGCAGGGGACAATGAGCAGTTCTTC

J: TRBJ2-7
size: NA
D: NA
V: TRBV5-6
CDR3: CASSLGHRSSYEQYF
DNA: TGTGCCAGCAGCTTAGGACACCGGAGCTCCTACGAGCAGTACTTC

J: TRBJ2-7
size: NA
D: NA
V: TRBV7-9
CDR3: CASSLAGVSYEQYF
DNA: TGTGCCAGCAGCTTAGCGGGCGTATCCTACGAGCAGTACTTC

J: TRBJ2-7
size: NA
D: TRBD1
V: TRBV19
CDR3: CASSGRGQGAVLDEQYF
DNA: TGTGCCAGTAGTGGCCGGGGACAGGGGGCCGTGCTCGACGAGCAGTACTTC

J: TRBJ2-1
size: NA
D: TRBD2
V: TRBV19
CDR3: CASTPGTSGGSSYNEQFF
DNA: TGTGCCAGTACTCCCGGGACTAGCGGGGGAAGCTCCTACAATGAGCAGTTCTTC

J: TRBJ2-6
size: NA
D: NA
V: TRBV4-3
CDR3: CASSQVGGTGANVLTF
DNA: TGCGCCAGCAGCCAAGTGGGAGGAACTGGGGCCAACGTCCTGACTTTC

J: TRBJ2-5
size: NA
D: NA
V: TRBV7-2
CDR3: CASSSGWSRETQYF
DNA: TGTGCCAGCAGCTCCGGTTGGAGTCGGGAGACCCAGTACTTC

J: TRBJ2-2
size: NA
D: NA
V: TRBV12-3/TRBV12-4
CDR3: CASSLRQTGELFF
DNA: TGTGCCAGCAGTTTAAGACAGACCGGGGAGCTGTTTTTT

J: TRBJ2-5
size: NA
D: NA
V: TRBV3-1/TRBV3-2
CDR3: CASSQDIQETQYF
DNA: TGTGCCAGCAGCCAGGACATCCAAGAGACCCAGTACTTC

J: TRBJ2-7
size: NA
D: NA
V: TRBV7-2
CDR3: CASSLGGGLYDEQYF
DNA: TGTGCCAGCAGCCTAGGGGGGGGCCTGTATGACGAGCAGTACTTC

J: TRBJ1-5
size: NA
D: NA
V: TRBV12-5
CDR3: CASGLYSANQPQHF
DNA: TGTGCTAGTGGTTTGTATAGTGCCAATCAGCCCCAGCATTTT

J: TRBJ2-3
size: NA
D: TRBD1
V: TRBV6-5
CDR3: CASSSGTGSRDTQYF
DNA: TGTGCCAGCAGTTCCGGGACAGGGTCAAGGGATACGCAGTATTTT

J: TRBJ1-1
size: few
D: TRBD1
V: TRBV29-1
CDR3: CSTRIGTGDTEAFF
DNA: TGCAGCACCCGAATCGGGACAGGGGACACTGAAGCTTTCTTT

J: TRBJ1-1
size: NA
D: TRBD1
V: TRBV27
CDR3: CASSNEKKQGANTEAFF
DNA: TGTGCCAGCAGCAATGAGAAGAAACAGGGGGCGAACACTGAAGCTTTCTTT

J: TRBJ2-7
size: NA
D: NA
V: TRBV10-3
CDR3: CAISVYRDEQYF
DNA: TGTGCCATCAGTGTGTACAGGGACGAGCAGTACTTC

J: TRBJ2-3
size: NA
D: NA
V: TRBV29-1
CDR3: CSVDQGAADTQYF
DNA: TGCAGCGTTGATCAGGGCGCGGCAGATACGCAGTATTTT

J: TRBJ1-6
size: NA
D: TRBD1
V: TRBV28
CDR3: CASSTRVGRQGASYNSPLHF
DNA: TGTGCCAGCAGCACCCGGGTCGGTAGGCAGGGGGCTTCCTATAATTCACCCCTCCACTTT

J: TRBJ2-7
size: NA
D: TRBD1
V: TRBV7-2
CDR3: CASSLWGQVSYEQYF
DNA: TGTGCCAGCAGCTTATGGGGACAGGTCTCCTACGAGCAGTACTTC

J: TRBJ2-5
size: few
D: TRBD1
V: TRBV3-1/TRBV3-2
CDR3: CASSRRQGGYLQETQYF
DNA: TGTGCCAGCAGCCGCCGACAGGGGGGCTACTTACAAGAGACCCAGTACTTC

J: TRBJ2-3
size: NA
D: TRBD2
V: TRBV3-1/TRBV3-2
CDR3: CASSSRTSGTDTQYF
DNA: TGTGCCAGCAGCTCCCGTACTAGCGGGACAGATACGCAGTATTTT

J: TRBJ2-4
size: once
D: TRBD2
V: TRBV2
CDR3: CASSGLAGDLAKNIQYF
DNA: TGTGCCAGCAGTGGACTAGCGGGAGACCTGGCCAAAAACATTCAGTACTTC

J: TRBJ2-7
size: NA
D: NA
V: TRBV7-9
CDR3: CASSSTMTNYEQYF
DNA: TGTGCCAGCAGCTCGACCATGACAAACTACGAGCAGTACTTC

J: TRBJ2-3
size: NA
D: TRBD1
V: TRBV28
CDR3: CASSSPRQGDTQYF
DNA: TGTGCCAGCAGCTCCCCTCGACAGGGTGATACGCAGTATTTT

J: TRBJ1-5
size: NA
D: TRBD1
V: TRBV24-1
CDR3: CATSGGRGRGQPQHF
DNA: TGTGCCACCAGTGGGGGCAGGGGGCGCGGTCAGCCCCAGCATTTT

J: TRBJ2-1
size: NA
D: NA
V: TRBV6-5
CDR3: CASSPRQNYNEQFF
DNA: TGTGCCAGCAGTCCCCGACAGAACTACAATGAGCAGTTCTTC

J: TRBJ1-6
size: few
D: NA
V: TRBV6-6
CDR3: CASSQPTGSNSPLHF
DNA: TGTGCCAGCAGTCAGCCGACAGGTTCGAATTCACCCCTCCACTTT

J: TRBJ2-3
size: NA
D: TRBD1
V: TRBV18
CDR3: CASSPAGQGVYF
DNA: TGTGCCAGCTCACCAGCGGGACAGGGCGTATATTTT

J: TRBJ2-3
size: few
D: NA
V: TRBV11-2
CDR3: CASSSRAGTDTQYF
DNA: TGTGCCAGCAGCTCCCGAGCGGGTACAGATACGCAGTATTTT

J: TRBJ2-3
size: NA
D: TRBD1
V: TRBV5-1
CDR3: CASTATGADTQYF
DNA: TGCGCCAGCACAGCGACAGGGGCAGATACGCAGTATTTT

J: TRBJ2-3
size: NA
D: NA
V: TRBV10-3
CDR3: CAISSGDTQYF
DNA: TGTGCCATCAGTAGCGGAGATACGCAGTATTTT

J: TRBJ2-2
size: NA
D: NA
V: TRBV2
CDR3: CASSEVGLGNTGELFF
DNA: TGTGCCAGCAGTGAAGTAGGTCTAGGGAACACCGGGGAGCTGTTTTTT

J: TRBJ2-3
size: NA
D: TRBD2
V: TRBV9
CDR3: CASSPSRLAGDTQYF
DNA: TGTGCCAGCAGCCCCTCCCGACTAGCGGGAGATACGCAGTATTTT

J: TRBJ1-1
size: NA
D: NA
V: TRBV7-2
CDR3: CASSLKRQAPNTEAFF
DNA: TGTGCCAGCAGCTTAAAGAGACAGGCGCCGAACACTGAAGCTTTCTTT

J: TRBJ2-3
size: NA
D: TRBD2
V: TRBV9
CDR3: CASTRGGERADTQYF
DNA: TGTGCCAGCACCCGGGGGGGAGAGCGCGCAGATACGCAGTATTTT

J: TRBJ2-3
size: NA
D: TRBD2
V: TRBV4-2
CDR3: CASSHRGGTSGNTDTQYF
DNA: TGTGCCAGCAGCCACCGGGGTGGGACTAGCGGGAACACAGATACGCAGTATTTT

J: TRBJ2-7
size: NA
D: NA
V: TRBV9
CDR3: CASSVGGPTYEQYF
DNA: TGTGCCAGCAGCGTAGGTGGGCCGACCTACGAGCAGTACTTC

J: TRBJ2-2
size: NA
D: NA
V: TRBV2
CDR3: CASCPENTGELFF
DNA: TGTGCCAGCTGCCCAGAGAACACCGGGGAGCTGTTTTTT

J: TRBJ2-1
size: NA
D: NA
V: TRBV18
CDR3: CASSPSSYNEQFF
DNA: TGTGCCAGCTCACCTTCGAGCTACAATGAGCAGTTCTTC

J: TRBJ2-5
size: once
D: TRBD2
V: TRBV5-1
CDR3: CASSYKLAGEETQYF
DNA: TGCGCCAGCAGCTACAAACTAGCGGGGGAAGAGACCCAGTACTTC

J: TRBJ2-4
size: NA
D: NA
V: TRBV19
CDR3: CASSRGRIDIQYF
DNA: TGTGCCAGTAGTAGGGGGCGCATAGACATTCAGTACTTC

J: TRBJ1-1
size: NA
D: NA
V: TRBV2
CDR3: CASRTSTEAFF
DNA: TGTGCCAGCAGGACTAGCACTGAAGCTTTCTTT

J: TRBJ2-7
size: NA
D: NA
V: TRBV7-9
CDR3: CASSLGEPYEQYF
DNA: TGTGCCAGCAGCTTAGGAGAGCCTTACGAGCAGTACTTC

J: TRBJ2-7
size: few
D: TRBD2
V: TRBV6-5
CDR3: CASRLAGAGYEQYF
DNA: TGTGCCAGCAGATTAGCGGGGGCCGGATACGAGCAGTACTTC

J: TRBJ1-2
size: NA
D: NA
V: TRBV11-2
CDR3: CASSLGGGARGYTF
DNA: TGTGCCAGCAGCTTAGGGGGAGGGGCGCGTGGCTACACCTTC

J: TRBJ2-3
size: NA
D: TRBD2
V: TRBV19
CDR3: CASSRAGGQSDTQYF
DNA: TGTGCCAGTAGTAGAGCGGGGGGGCAGTCAGATACGCAGTATTTT

J: TRBJ2-7
size: NA
D: NA
V: TRBV7-2
CDR3: CASSLGRGDYEQYF
DNA: TGTGCCAGCAGCTTAGGCAGGGGGGACTACGAGCAGTACTTC

J: TRBJ2-5
size: NA
D: TRBD1
V: TRBV11-3
CDR3: CASSLRTGGRGETQYF
DNA: TGTGCCAGCAGCTTACGGACAGGGGGCCGAGGAGAGACCCAGTACTTC

J: TRBJ1-5
size: NA
D: TRBD1
V: TRBV5-6
CDR3: CASSSGTGNNQPQHF
DNA: TGTGCCAGCAGCTCAGGGACAGGGAATAATCAGCCCCAGCATTTT

J: TRBJ2-5
size: NA
D: TRBD1
V: TRBV25-1
CDR3: CASSGFRTGTWETQYF
DNA: TGTGCCAGCAGTGGGTTTAGGACAGGGACTTGGGAGACCCAGTACTTC

J: TRBJ2-7
size: NA
D: TRBD2
V: TRBV19
CDR3: CASRFSGSSYEQYF
DNA: TGTGCCAGTAGATTTAGCGGGAGCTCCTACGAGCAGTACTTC

J: TRBJ1-3
size: NA
D: TRBD1
V: TRBV7-8
CDR3: CASSLLGQGAAGNTIYF
DNA: TGTGCCAGCAGCCTCCTCGGACAGGGGGCGGCCGGAAACACCATATATTTT

J: TRBJ2-4
size: once
D: NA
V: TRBV6-6
CDR3: CASISGPGENIQYF
DNA: TGTGCCAGCATCTCCGGTCCCGGGGAAAACATTCAGTACTTC

J: TRBJ2-1
size: NA
D: TRBD2
V: TRBV11-1
CDR3: CASSRLAGGLHEQFF
DNA: TGTGCCAGCAGCCGACTAGCGGGGGGTCTGCATGAGCAGTTCTTC

J: TRBJ1-5
size: NA
D: NA
V: TRBV30
CDR3: CAWSVWGVGQPQHF
DNA: TGTGCCTGGAGTGTGTGGGGGGTGGGTCAGCCCCAGCATTTT